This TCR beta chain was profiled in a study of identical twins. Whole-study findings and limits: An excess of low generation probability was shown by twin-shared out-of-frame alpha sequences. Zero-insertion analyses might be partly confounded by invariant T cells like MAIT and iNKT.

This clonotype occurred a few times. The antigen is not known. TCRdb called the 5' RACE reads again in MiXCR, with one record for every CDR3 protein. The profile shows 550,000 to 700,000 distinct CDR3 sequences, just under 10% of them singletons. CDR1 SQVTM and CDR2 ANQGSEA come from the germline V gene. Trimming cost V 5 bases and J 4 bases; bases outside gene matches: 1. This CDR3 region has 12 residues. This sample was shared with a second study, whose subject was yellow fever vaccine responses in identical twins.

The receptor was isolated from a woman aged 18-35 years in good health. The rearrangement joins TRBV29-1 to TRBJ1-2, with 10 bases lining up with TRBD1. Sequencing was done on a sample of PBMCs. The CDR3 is CSVWTGGYGYTF. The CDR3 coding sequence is TGCAGCGTTTGGACAGGGGGCTATGGCTACACCTTC. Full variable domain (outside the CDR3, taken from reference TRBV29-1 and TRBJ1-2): SAVISQKPSRDICQRGTSLTIQCQVDSQVTMMFWYRQQPGQSLTLIATANQGSEATYESGFVIDKFPISRPNLTFSTLTVSNMSPEDSSIYLCSVWTGGYGYTFGSGTRLTVV.